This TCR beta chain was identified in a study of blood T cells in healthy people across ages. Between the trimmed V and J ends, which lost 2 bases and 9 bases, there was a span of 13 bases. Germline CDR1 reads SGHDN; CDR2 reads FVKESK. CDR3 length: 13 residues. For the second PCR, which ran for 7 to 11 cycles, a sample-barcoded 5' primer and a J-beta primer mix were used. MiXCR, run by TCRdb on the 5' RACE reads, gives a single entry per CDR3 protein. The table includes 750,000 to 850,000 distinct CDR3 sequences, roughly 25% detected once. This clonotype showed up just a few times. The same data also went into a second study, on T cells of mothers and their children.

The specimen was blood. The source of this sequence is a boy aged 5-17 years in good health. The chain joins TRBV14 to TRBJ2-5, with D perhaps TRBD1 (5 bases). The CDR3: CASSQLDSAAQYF. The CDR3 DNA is TGTGCCAGCAGCCAACTTGACAGCGCGGCCCAGTACTTC.